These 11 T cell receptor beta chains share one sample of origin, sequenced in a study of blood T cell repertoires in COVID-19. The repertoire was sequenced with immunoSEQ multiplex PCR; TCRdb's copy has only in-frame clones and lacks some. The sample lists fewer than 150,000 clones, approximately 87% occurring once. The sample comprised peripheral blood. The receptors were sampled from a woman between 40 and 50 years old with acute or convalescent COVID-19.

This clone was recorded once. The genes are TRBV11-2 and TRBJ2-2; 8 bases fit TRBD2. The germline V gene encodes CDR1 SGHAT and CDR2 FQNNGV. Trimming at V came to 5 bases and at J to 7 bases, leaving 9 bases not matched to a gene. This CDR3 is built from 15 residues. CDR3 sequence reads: CASSPSGGRGGELFF. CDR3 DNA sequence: TGTGCCAGCAGCCCCTCGGGGGGGCGGGGCGGGGAGCTGTTTTTT.

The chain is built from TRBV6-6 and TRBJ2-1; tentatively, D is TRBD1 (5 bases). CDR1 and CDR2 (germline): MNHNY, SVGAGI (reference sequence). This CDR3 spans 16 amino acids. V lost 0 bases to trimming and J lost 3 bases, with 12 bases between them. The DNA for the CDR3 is TGTGCCAGCAGTTACTCGTCCAGGGCAAACTACAATGAGCAGTTCTTC. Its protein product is CASSYSSRANYNEQFF.

Here the CDR3 reads CASSQIKDTQYF. The CDR3 DNA sequence: TGTGCCAGCAGCCAAATTAAAGATACGCAGTATTTT. The rearrangement uses TRBV3-1 (or the pseudogene TRBV3-2) and TRBJ2-3; D remains ambiguous. V lost 2 bases and J lost 5, with 5 bases in between. CDR3 length: 12 amino acids. In germline, CDR1 is LGHDT, CDR2 YNNKEL (reference sequence).

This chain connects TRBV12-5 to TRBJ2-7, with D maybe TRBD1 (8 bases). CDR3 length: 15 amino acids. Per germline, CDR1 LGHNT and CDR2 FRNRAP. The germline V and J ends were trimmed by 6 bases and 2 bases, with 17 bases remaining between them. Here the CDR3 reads CASGLYRGGPYEQYF. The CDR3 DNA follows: TGTGCTAGTGGCCTGTACAGGGGGGGCCCCTACGAGCAGTACTTC.

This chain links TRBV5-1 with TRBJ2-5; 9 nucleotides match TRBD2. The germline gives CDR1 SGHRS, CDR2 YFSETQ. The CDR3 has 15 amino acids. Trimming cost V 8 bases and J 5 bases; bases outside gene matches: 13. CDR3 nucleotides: TGCGCCAGTTCCTCCCGGGGCGGGAGGGAGGAGACCCAGTACTTC. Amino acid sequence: CASSSRGGREETQYF.

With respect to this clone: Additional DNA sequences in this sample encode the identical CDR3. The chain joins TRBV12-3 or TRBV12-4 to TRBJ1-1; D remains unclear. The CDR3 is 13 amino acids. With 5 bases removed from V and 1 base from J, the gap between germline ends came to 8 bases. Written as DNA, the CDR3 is TGTGCCAGCAGTCTAGGGCCGAACACTGAAGCTTTCTTT. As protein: CASSLGPNTEAFF.

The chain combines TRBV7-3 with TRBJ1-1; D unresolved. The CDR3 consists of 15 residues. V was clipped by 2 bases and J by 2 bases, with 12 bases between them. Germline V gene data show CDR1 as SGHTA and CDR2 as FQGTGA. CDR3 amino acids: CASSLEGGYNTEAFF. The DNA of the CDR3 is TGTGCCAGCAGCTTAGAGGGAGGTTATAACACTGAAGCTTTCTTT.

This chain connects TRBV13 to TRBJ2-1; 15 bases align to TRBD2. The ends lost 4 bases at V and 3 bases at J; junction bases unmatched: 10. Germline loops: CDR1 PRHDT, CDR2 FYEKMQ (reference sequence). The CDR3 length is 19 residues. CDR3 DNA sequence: TGTGCCAGCAGCTCCTGGACTAGCGGGAGGGCAGGTCTCTACAATGAGCAGTTCTTC. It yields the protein CASSSWTSGRAGLYNEQFF.

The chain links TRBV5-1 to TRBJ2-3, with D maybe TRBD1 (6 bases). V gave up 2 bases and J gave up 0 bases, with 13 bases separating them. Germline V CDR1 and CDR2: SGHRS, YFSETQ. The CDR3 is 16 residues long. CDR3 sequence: CASSFIWDTSTDTQYF. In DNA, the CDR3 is TGCGCCAGCAGCTTCATCTGGGACACTAGCACAGATACGCAGTATTTT.

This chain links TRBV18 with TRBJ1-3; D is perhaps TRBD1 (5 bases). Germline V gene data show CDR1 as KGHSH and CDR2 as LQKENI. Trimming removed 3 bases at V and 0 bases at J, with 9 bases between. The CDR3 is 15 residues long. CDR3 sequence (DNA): TGTGCCAGCTCACCTCAGGGCGTCTCTGGAAACACCATATATTTT. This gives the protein CASSPQGVSGNTIYF.

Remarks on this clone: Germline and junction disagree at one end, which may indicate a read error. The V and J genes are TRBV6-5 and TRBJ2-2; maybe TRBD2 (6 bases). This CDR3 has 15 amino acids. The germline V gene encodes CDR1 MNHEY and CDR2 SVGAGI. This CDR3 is CASSYRAGNPGELFF. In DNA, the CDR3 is TGTGCCAGCAGTTACAGGGCGGGGAACCCCGGGGAGCTGTTTTTT.